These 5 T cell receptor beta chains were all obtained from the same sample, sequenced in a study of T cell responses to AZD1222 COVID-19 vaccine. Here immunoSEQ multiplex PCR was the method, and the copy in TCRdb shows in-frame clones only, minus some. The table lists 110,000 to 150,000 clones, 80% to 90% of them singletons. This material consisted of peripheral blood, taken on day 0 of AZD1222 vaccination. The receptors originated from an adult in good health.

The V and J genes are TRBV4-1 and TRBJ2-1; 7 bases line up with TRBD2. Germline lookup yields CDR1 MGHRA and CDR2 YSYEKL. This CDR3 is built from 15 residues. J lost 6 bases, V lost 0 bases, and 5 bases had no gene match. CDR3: CASSQEATGGNEQFF. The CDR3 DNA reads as TGCGCCAGCAGCCAAGAGGCGACGGGAGGCAATGAGCAGTTCTTC.

CDR3 region: CASSPTGEDYGYTF. Here the CDR3 DNA reads TGTGCCAGCAGCCCGACAGGGGAGGACTATGGCTACACCTTC. The chain has TRBV4-2 and TRBJ1-2; 8 bases are a match to TRBD1. Germline V gene data show CDR1 as LGHNA and CDR2 as YNFKEQ. V dropped 4 bases and J dropped 3; count of bases not matched to a gene: 4. The CDR3 runs 14 residues.

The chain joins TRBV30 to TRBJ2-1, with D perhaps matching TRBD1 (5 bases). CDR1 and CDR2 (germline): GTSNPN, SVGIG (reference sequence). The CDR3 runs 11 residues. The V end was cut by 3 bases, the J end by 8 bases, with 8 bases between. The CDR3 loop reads CAWSPRDEQFF. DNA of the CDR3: TGTGCCTGGAGCCCCAGGGATGAGCAGTTCTTC.

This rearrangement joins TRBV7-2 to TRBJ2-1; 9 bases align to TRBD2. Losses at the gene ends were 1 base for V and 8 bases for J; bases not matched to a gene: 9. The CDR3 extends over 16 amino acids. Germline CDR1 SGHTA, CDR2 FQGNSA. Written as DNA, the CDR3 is TGTGCCAGCAGCTTAGGCGGGAGGGCCAGGGGCGATGAGCAGTTCTTC. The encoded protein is CASSLGGRARGDEQFF.

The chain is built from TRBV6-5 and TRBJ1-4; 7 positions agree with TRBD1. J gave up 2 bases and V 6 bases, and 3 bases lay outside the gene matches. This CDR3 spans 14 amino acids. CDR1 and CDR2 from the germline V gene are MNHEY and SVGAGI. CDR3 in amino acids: CASRYRGTNEKLFF. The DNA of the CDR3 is TGTGCCAGCAGATACAGGGGTACTAATGAAAAACTGTTTTTT.